This entry lists 15 T cell receptor beta chains sequenced from one sample in a study of shared clonotypes between healthy human individuals. Some clones are missing from TCRdb's copy, which holds only in-frame ones; the method was immunoSEQ multiplex PCR. This table holds more than 2 million clones, approximately 95% found once. The source material was naive CD4+ T cells sorted from blood. Subset indicated: CD45RA+ positively selected. The receptors were sampled from a man aged 18 to 35 in good health.

The chain uses TRBV28 and TRBJ2-5; 8 bases are a match to TRBD1. Germline V CDR1 and CDR2: MDHEN, SYDVKM. The CDR3 contains 16 residues. The V and J ends lost 6 bases and 0 bases, in that order; junction bases with no gene match: 9. Here the CDR3 reads CASSSQGQGYQETQYF. In nucleotides, the CDR3 is TGTGCCAGCAGCTCCCAAGGACAGGGCTACCAAGAGACCCAGTACTTC. The full variable domain, rest sourced from reference TRBV28 and TRBJ2-5, is DVKVTQSSRYLVKRTGEKVFLECVQDMDHENMFWYRQDPGLGLRLIYFSYDVKMKEKGDIPEGYSVSREKKERFSLILESASTNQTSMYLCASSSQGQGYQETQYFGPGTRLLVL.

V and J are TRBV28 and TRBJ1-5; 7 nucleotides match TRBD1. V lost 6 bases and J lost 1; bases outside the gene matches: 0. The CDR3 is 13 amino acids. Germline V lookup: CDR1 MDHEN, CDR2 SYDVKM. The CDR3 nucleotides read TGTGCCAGCAGGGGACAGAGCAATCAGCCCCAGCATTTT. Translation: CASRGQSNQPQHF.

This chain uses TRBV30 with TRBJ1-4, with D perhaps TRBD1 (5 bases). The CDR3 extends over 13 amino acids. V was pared by 3 bases and J by 8 bases, with 13 bases between. Germline CDR1 is GTSNPN and CDR2 is SVGIG (reference sequence). The CDR3 DNA reads as TGTGCCTGGAGCCAGGGTCGGAGGGAAAAACTGTTTTTT. Amino acid sequence: CAWSQGRREKLFF.

This clone was picked up one time. This chain links TRBV5-1 with TRBJ2-5, with D uncertain. This CDR3 is 16 amino acids long. Germline V lookup: CDR1 SGHRS, CDR2 YFSETQ. V lost 5 bases, J lost 5 bases, and 22 bases lay in between. CDR3 sequence: CASRNAGSGNLETQYF. The CDR3 nucleotides read TGCGCCAGCAGAAACGCCGGGTCTGGTAATCTGGAGACCCAGTACTTC.

This clone showed up just once. This chain uses TRBV4-1 with TRBJ2-1; D unclear. Trimming left V 5 bases short and J 10 bases short, with 15 bases between. CDR1 and CDR2 from the germline V gene are MGHRA and YSYEKL. There are 13 residues in the CDR3. The CDR3 DNA sequence: TGCGCCAGCAGCGGGGTTCATCGGTTAGAGCAGTTCTTC. This codes for CASSGVHRLEQFF.

This chain uses TRBV6-5 with TRBJ1-1; D is unresolved. Germline CDR1 reads MNHEY; CDR2 reads SVGAGI. V was trimmed by 2 bases and J by 5 bases, leaving 9 bases between them. The CDR3 covers 13 residues. CDR3 amino acids: CASSYQLETEAFF. CDR3 in DNA: TGTGCCAGCAGTTACCAACTCGAGACTGAAGCTTTCTTT.

This chain links TRBV28 with TRBJ2-7; the D is unclear. Trimming took off 0 bases at V and 0 bases at J, with 6 bases between the two ends. The CDR3 has 14 amino acids. In germline, CDR1 is MDHEN, CDR2 SYDVKM. The CDR3 region has the DNA TGTGCCAGCAGTTTATGGGACGGCTCCTACGAGCAGTACTTC. Residues: CASSLWDGSYEQYF.

The chain joins TRBV5-1 to TRBJ2-2; the D is unclear. Trimming pared 2 bases from V and 6 bases from J, leaving 11 bases between. The CDR3 is 14 amino acids. Germline V lookup: CDR1 SGHRS, CDR2 YFSETQ. The CDR3 bases are TGCGCCAGCAGCTTCGAACTTCCCGCCGGGGAGCTGTTTTTT. Protein product: CASSFELPAGELFF.

Only one count was recorded for this clone. The CDR3 loop is CASSSVQGAGTEAFF. DNA of the CDR3: TGTGCCAGCAGTTCCGTACAGGGGGCGGGAACTGAAGCTTTCTTT. The chain employs TRBV11-1 and TRBJ1-1; 9 nucleotides line up with TRBD1. Germline CDR1 is SGHAT and CDR2 is FQDESV (reference sequence). The CDR3 has 15 amino acids. The V and J ends lost 6 bases and 5 bases, in that order; junction bases with no gene match: 10.

As regards this clone: This sample includes further DNA sequences coding for the same CDR3. The rearrangement joins TRBV4-1 to TRBJ2-5, with TRBD1 identical over 9 bases. Losses at the gene ends were 3 bases for V and 4 bases for J; bases not matched to a gene: 3. The CDR3 covers 14 residues. CDR1 and CDR2 (germline): MGHRA, YSYEKL. The CDR3 DNA is TGCGCCAGCAGCCAGGACAGGGGCAGAGAGACCCAGTACTTC. It translates to CASSQDRGRETQYF.

The chain carries TRBV6-6 and TRBJ1-1; 7 positions agree with TRBD1. This CDR3 spans 16 amino acids. Trimming at V came to 1 base and at J to 2 bases, leaving 7 bases not matched to a gene. CDR1 is MNHNY and CDR2 is SVGAGI in the germline V gene (reference sequence). The CDR3 DNA sequence: TGTGCCAGCAGTTACTTCCCGGACAGGTACAACACTGAAGCTTTCTTT. Its protein is CASSYFPDRYNTEAFF.

J is TRBJ1-1 and V is TRBV27; 11 bases are a match to TRBD1. CDR1 and CDR2 from the germline V gene are MNHEY and SMNVEV (reference sequence). V lost 4 bases to trimming and J lost 4 bases; unmatched junction nucleotides: 11. This CDR3 is 17 amino acids long. This chain's CDR3 is CASSSERTGGWGTEAFF. CDR3 DNA sequence: TGTGCCAGCAGTTCCGAGAGGACAGGGGGCTGGGGCACTGAAGCTTTCTTT.

The rearrangement uses TRBV7-7 and TRBJ2-6; no reliable D call. The CDR3 covers 18 residues. The V end was cut by 5 bases, the J end by 5 bases, with 22 bases between. Germline values: CDR1 SSHAT, CDR2 FNYEAQ (reference sequence). CDR3 sequence reads: CASSGFTVPQSRANVLTF. The CDR3 coding sequence is TGTGCCAGCAGCGGTTTTACAGTGCCACAAAGTCGGGCCAACGTCCTGACTTTC.

For this clone: Relative to the germline gene, one junction end is altered; a read error may explain this. The chain recombines TRBV7-7 with TRBJ2-5, with 7 positions matching TRBD1. The CDR3 is made up of 14 amino acids. Germline V gene sequence: CDR1 SSHAT, CDR2 FNYEAQ (reference sequence). CDR3 sequence (DNA): TGTGCTAGCAGCCCAGGGACAGTTCAAGAGACCCAGTACTTC. Its translation is CASSPGTVQETQYF.

The chain carries TRBV5-1 and TRBJ2-5, with D perhaps given as TRBD1 or TRBD2 (5 bases each). In germline, CDR1 is SGHRS, CDR2 YFSETQ. V was shortened by 3 bases and J by 5 bases, with 20 bases between the two germline ends. This CDR3 is built from 16 residues. The CDR3 spells CASSWDRGVAGETQYF. The CDR3 region has the DNA TGCGCCAGCAGCTGGGACCGAGGTGTCGCCGGGGAGACCCAGTACTTC.